The present entry profiles one T cell receptor beta chain with its context. Its antigen is as yet unknown. Germline V gene sequence: CDR1 LNHDA, CDR2 SQIVND (reference sequence). Unmatched junction bases numbered 7, after V lost 6 bases and J lost 3 bases. There are 15 residues in the CDR3. Some clones are missing from TCRdb's copy, which holds only in-frame ones; the method was immunoSEQ multiplex PCR. The table lists 24,000 or so clones, under 85% of them singletons. This entry is derived from a study of OX40 agonist ivuxolimab in advanced cancers. Study findings and constraints: CD4+ and CD8+ T cells in blood underwent clonal expansion by week 6 at 0.1 to 3.0 mg/kg. The antigen specificity of the peripheral T cells (those that were expanded) was not determined.

The V gene is TRBV19, the J gene TRBJ2-3; TRBD1 agrees at 9 bases. The sample was CD4+ or CD8+ T cells sorted from blood, taken in a trial of the OX40 agonist ivuxolimab. The TCR sequence derives from an adult with an advanced solid tumor such as melanoma, head and neck, liver or kidney cancer. The CDR3 DNA is TGTGCCAGTAGACCTGGACAGGGGAAAACAGATACGCAGTATTTT. It is translated as CASRPGQGKTDTQYF.